This T cell receptor beta chain was sequenced in a study of post-analysis software for immune sequencing data. Findings and limits, study-wide: When patients were compared with controls, a handful of TRBV segments were more frequent, TRBV5-6, TRBV5-1 and TRBV20-1 among them.

As concerns this clonotype: Its target is unknown.

Researchers reported that TCR beta cDNA libraries carried unique molecular identifiers. TCRdb reprocessed the PCR reads via MiXCR and lists one record per CDR3 protein. The sample consists of about 620,000 distinct CDR3 sequences, about 40% of them appearing once. Per the germline V gene, CDR1 is KGHSH and CDR2 is LQKENI. This CDR3 contains 15 residues. Deletions cut 2 bases from V and 1 base from J, with 11 bases between. The genes are TRBV18 and TRBJ1-1; the D is unclear. Sequencing input: blood. The sequence was collected from a girl aged 5 to 17 with multiple sclerosis. The chain's CDR3 is CASSPNGGENTEAFF. The CDR3 DNA is TGTGCCAGCTCACCAAATGGAGGTGAGAACACTGAAGCTTTCTTT.